Detailed here is one T cell receptor (beta chain). The CDR3 runs 15 residues. Per the germline V gene, CDR1 is SGHTA and CDR2 is FQGNSA. The V and J ends lost 4 bases and 4 bases, in that order; junction bases with no gene match: 6. The sample comes from a study of blood T cell repertoires in COVID-19. Study context: Material from acute and convalescent COVID-19 was sourced from the United States, Italy and Spain. Sample material is recorded as cDNA or gDNA derived from T cells, B-cell-depleted T cells, or PBMCs.

In the original analysis: Reference gene primer amplification in the assay estimated nucleated cell counts. TCRdb's copy holds only in-frame clones and misses some; the assay was immunoSEQ multiplex PCR. V and J calls and clone size come straight from that table; D and trimming were deduced from the DNA. In the table there are 390,000 or so clones, almost 90% of which are singletons. The source of this sequence is a man between 18 and 35 years old with active or convalescent COVID-19. The V call is TRBV7-2, the J call TRBJ1-2; 10 bases map to TRBD1. Specimen: peripheral blood. The CDR3 DNA is TGTGCCAGCAGCTCTTCGACAGGGGGCGGCTATGGCTACACCTTC. Translated: CASSSSTGGGYGYTF.